Sequencing of this TCR beta chain was carried out in a study of blood T cell repertoires in COVID-19. Looking at the study overall: Some COVID-19 samples were acute and others convalescent; all came from the United States, Italy and Spain. Sample material is recorded as cDNA or gDNA derived from T cells, B-cell-depleted T cells, or PBMCs.

Original processing methods: Amplifying reference gene primers gave estimates of nucleated cell counts. Produced via immunoSEQ multiplex PCR; TCRdb's table is partial and in-frame only. That table gives V, J and clone size, and the DNA gave D and trimming. There are roughly 50,000 clones in the sample; approximately 90% occur only once, and 10% to 15% lies in the top ten. The CDR3 covers 13 residues. Germline-derived CDR1 and CDR2 are SGHTA and FQGTGA. Trimming cost V 5 bases and J 7 bases, with 11 bases left between them. The chain carries TRBV7-3 and TRBJ2-2, with D hard to call. The sequence derives from a man older than 75 with acute or convalescent COVID-19. Specimen: peripheral blood. The CDR3 bases are TGTGCCAGCAGCCTTAGCCGAGGCGGGGAGCTGTTTTTT. This encodes CASSLSRGGELFF.